This T cell receptor beta chain was obtained from a study of radiation and T cells in renal cell carcinoma. The study's findings and limits: In blood, top tumor clones expanded by 2 weeks, shrinking by 4.

Method: immunoSEQ multiplex PCR; TCRdb's copy keeps in-frame clones and lacks some. The profile covers 140,000 to 150,000 clones, with approximately 86% appearing a single time and around 17% taken by the ten largest. To note about this clone: The target antigen is unknown.

Time point denoted: blood 4 weeks post-SBRT, at nephrectomy. The treatment is: 15 Gy SBRT to primary tumor, nephrectomy 4 weeks later. Blood was sampled at baseline, 2 weeks and 4 weeks after SBRT. The sequenced sample was blood, obtained from a patient whose treatment included radiotherapy and nephrectomy. The TCR originated in a woman in her 50s with renal cell carcinoma.

In nucleotides, the CDR3 is TGTGCCAGCAGCCCACAAGCCCGGGGTCCGGGGGACTATGGCTACACCTTC. Encoded protein: CASSPQARGPGDYGYTF. The V gene is TRBV7-8, the J gene TRBJ1-2; D may be TRBD1 (5 bases). V lost 5 bases, J lost 3 bases, and 22 bases lay in between. The germline CDR1 and CDR2 sequences are SGHVS and FQNEAQ. The CDR3 contains 17 residues.